The clone carrying this T cell receptor beta chain was counted ten times or more. Through Arm-PCR of CDR3 regions and iRepertoire HTBI primers, TCR beta libraries were built. MiXCR, applied by TCRdb to the multiplex PCR reads, yields one record per CDR3 protein. The sample has around 400,000 distinct CDR3 sequences; 15% are singletons. V was trimmed by 3 bases and J by 0 bases, leaving 12 bases between them. Germline values: CDR1 SGHTA, CDR2 FQGNSA. The CDR3 runs to 15 residues. The data were obtained in a study of regulatory T cells in long-lasting Graves disease. Documented time point: newly diagnosed GD, antithyroid drugs for less than 3 months. Following extraction of RNA from PBMCs, that RNA was used to make the TCR library.

The chain links TRBV7-2 to TRBJ2-7; D ambiguous. The sequence derives from a female donor with Graves disease. Source: peripheral blood mononuclear cells (PBMCs), taken at new diagnosis, from a patient treated with antithyroid drugs. The CDR3 sequence: CASSFFTGLSYEQYF. CDR3 nucleotide sequence: TGTGCCAGCAGCTTCTTTACGGGTCTCTCCTACGAGCAGTACTTC.